The clone carrying this TCR beta chain was observed a few times. TCRdb's copy holds only in-frame clones and misses some; the assay was immunoSEQ multiplex PCR. The table includes tens of thousands of clones, approximately 91% detected once. This entry belongs to a study of T cell responses to AZD1222 COVID-19 vaccine. The CDR3 is 13 amino acids. The germline V gene has CDR1 SGHTA and CDR2 FQGNSA. Deletions cut 8 bases from V and 4 bases from J, with 14 bases between. The sequencing here drew on peripheral blood, taken 28 days after the second AZD1222 dose. V and J are TRBV7-2 and TRBJ1-2; tentatively, D is TRBD1 (5 bases). This receptor was identified in an adult who received the AZD1222 COVID-19 vaccine. The CDR3 region has the DNA TGTGCCAGCGGCGCTAGGGGAGGCTATGGCTACACCTTC. It specifies CASGARGGYGYTF.